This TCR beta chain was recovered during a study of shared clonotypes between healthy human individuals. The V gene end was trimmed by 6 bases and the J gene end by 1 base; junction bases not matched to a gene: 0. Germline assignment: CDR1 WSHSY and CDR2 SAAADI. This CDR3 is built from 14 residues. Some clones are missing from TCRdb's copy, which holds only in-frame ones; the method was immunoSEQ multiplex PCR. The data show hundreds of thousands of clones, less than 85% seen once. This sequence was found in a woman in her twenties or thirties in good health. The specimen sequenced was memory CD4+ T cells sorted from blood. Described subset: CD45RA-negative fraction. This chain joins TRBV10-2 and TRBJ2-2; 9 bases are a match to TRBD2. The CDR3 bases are TGCGCCAGCAGGACTAGCGGGAACACCGGGGAGCTGTTTTTT. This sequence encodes CASRTSGNTGELFF.